A single TCR beta chain is shown here with its context. The sample originates from a study of blood T cell repertoires in COVID-19. This table comes from immunoSEQ multiplex PCR, and its TCRdb copy is limited to in-frame clones, with some not included. The sample has about 350,000 clones, over 75% seen once. V gave up 0 bases and J gave up 5 bases; unmatched junction bases: 4. Germline lookup yields CDR1 SGHRS and CDR2 YFSETQ. The CDR3 has 17 amino acids. Clinical histories supplied by participants themselves formed the basis of cohort assignment. The TCR comes from a woman aged 30 to 39 who had recovered from COVID-19. The genes are TRBV5-1 and TRBJ2-1, with 14 bases aligning to TRBD2. The sample taken for sequencing was PBMCs or T cells enriched from blood (not recorded which). CDR3 amino acids: CASSLAATSGGDNEQFF. CDR3 bases: TGCGCCAGCAGCTTGGCGGCGACTAGCGGGGGGGACAATGAGCAGTTCTTC.